This T cell receptor (beta chain) was observed in a study of T cells in Graves' hyperthyroidism and ophthalmopathy. Study findings and constraints: Most thyroid clonotypes with frequency above 0.001 were detected in blood. The model forecast ophthalmopathy, anticipating it by a median around 6.5 months before onset.

In making diagnoses, clinical symptoms, serum thyroxine and TRAb, thyroid ultrasound and orbital computed tomography were all used. Using RNA transcripts as the source, TCR beta CDR3 regions were amplified. With the HTBI primer set, the TCR CDR3 went through a first round of RT-PCR. Each CDR3 protein gets one entry after TCRdb re-called the multiplex PCR reads with MiXCR. Of about 570,000 distinct CDR3 sequences in the sample, about 45% are singletons; the top ten hold around a fifth. V shed 5 bases and J shed 7 bases, with 8 bases lying between them. This CDR3 has 12 amino acids. Germline-derived CDR1 and CDR2 are SNHLY and FYNNEI. Points on this clonotype: Its antigen remains unidentified.

The sample taken for sequencing was peripheral blood or thyroid tissue (not recorded which). The TCR was taken from an adult woman with Graves' disease, either hyperthyroidism or ophthalmopathy (not recorded which). V and J are TRBV2 and TRBJ1-4; D is unresolved. The CDR3 DNA sequence: TGTGCCAGCAGTTTCACGGGTGAAAAACTGTTTTTT. Translation gives CASSFTGEKLFF.